This T cell receptor (beta chain) was recovered during a study of blood T cell repertoires in COVID-19. Study in general: The cDNA or gDNA used as material had been derived from T cells, B-cell-depleted T cells, or PBMCs.

Assay: immunoSEQ multiplex PCR; the TCRdb copy retains only in-frame clones and omits some. The sample has about 140,000 clones, over 65% seen once. The source material was peripheral blood. The TCR originated in a woman older than 75 with active or convalescent COVID-19.

The CDR3 region is CASGGAWNTGELFF. CDR3 bases: TGTGCCAGTGGAGGGGCTTGGAACACCGGGGAGCTGTTTTTT. The V call is TRBV19, the J call TRBJ2-2; maybe TRBD2 (6 bases). V was cut by 8 bases and J by 1 base, with 11 bases left in between. There are 14 residues in the CDR3. Germline loops: CDR1 LNHDA, CDR2 SQIVND (reference sequence). The whole variable domain, remainder taken from reference TRBV19 and TRBJ2-2, is DGGITQSPKYLFRKEGQNVTLSCEQNLNHDAMYWYRQDPGQGLRLIYYSQIVNDFQKGDIAEGYSVSREKKESFPLTVTSAQKNPTAFYLCASGGAWNTGELFFGEGSRLTVL.